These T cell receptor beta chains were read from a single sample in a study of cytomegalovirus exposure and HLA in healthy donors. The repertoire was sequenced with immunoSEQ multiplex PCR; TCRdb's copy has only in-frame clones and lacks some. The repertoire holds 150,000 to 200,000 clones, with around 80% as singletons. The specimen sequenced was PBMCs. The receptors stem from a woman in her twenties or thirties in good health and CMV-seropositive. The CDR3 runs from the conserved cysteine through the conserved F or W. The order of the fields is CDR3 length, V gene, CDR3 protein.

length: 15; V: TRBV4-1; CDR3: CASSWDRDSNQPQHF
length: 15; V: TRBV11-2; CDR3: CASSLAQGGGSGYTF
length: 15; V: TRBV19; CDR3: CASSIRGEAGNTIYF
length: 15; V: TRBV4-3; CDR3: CASTPGGSGDNEQFF
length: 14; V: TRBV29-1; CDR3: CSVVGGTGRWEQYF
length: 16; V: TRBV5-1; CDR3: CASSSQGTGDSETQYF
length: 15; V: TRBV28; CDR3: CASSSGDRGPGEQYF
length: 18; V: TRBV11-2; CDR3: CASSLGPPSGSPTDTQYF
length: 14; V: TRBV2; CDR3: CASSEETLTGELFF
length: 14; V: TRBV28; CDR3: CASSLQGFPYEQYF
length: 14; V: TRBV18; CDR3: CASSPVSSQETQYF
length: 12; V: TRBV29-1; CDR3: CSVDETLSGYTF
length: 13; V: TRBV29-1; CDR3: CSVELTGGYEQYF
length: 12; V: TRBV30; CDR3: CAWSVIAGGYFF
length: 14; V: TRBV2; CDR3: CASGRQGQSEKLFF
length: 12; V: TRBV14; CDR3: CASSRGNQPQHF
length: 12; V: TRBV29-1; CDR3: CSVGGWEETQYF
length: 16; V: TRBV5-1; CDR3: CASSPAGQGFFGELFF
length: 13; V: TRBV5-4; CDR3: CASSSGLYNEQFF
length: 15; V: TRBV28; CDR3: CASSSAGPKNEKLFF
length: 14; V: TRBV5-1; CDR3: CASSDSSGANVLTF
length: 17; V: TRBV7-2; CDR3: CASSQDRGRSSGNTIYF
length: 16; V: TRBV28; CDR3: CASSLFVGTGSYEQYF
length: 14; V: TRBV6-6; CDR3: CASRSLAATDTQYF
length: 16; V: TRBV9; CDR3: CASSVDETDYKNIQYF
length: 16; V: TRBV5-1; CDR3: CASSLGQQSYTDTQYF
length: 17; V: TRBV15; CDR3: CATSRDMTGGHTGELFF
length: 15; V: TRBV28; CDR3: CASSLWGTSGYEQYF
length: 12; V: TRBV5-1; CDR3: CASSTYSDTQYF
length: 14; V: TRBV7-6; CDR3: CASSLLSGTDTQYF
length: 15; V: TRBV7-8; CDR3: CASSLVGAGIGEQYF
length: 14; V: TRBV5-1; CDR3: CASSSQGGQETQYF
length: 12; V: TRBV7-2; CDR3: CASSFTGYTIYF
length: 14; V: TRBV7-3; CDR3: CASSPGQGSMEQYF
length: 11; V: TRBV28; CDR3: CASEAPRLRVF
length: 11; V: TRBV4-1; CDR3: CASSQDYGQLF